The 21 T cell receptor beta chains presented below share a single source sample, sequenced in a study of OX40 agonist ivuxolimab in advanced cancers. Clones were sequenced by immunoSEQ multiplex PCR, and TCRdb holds only the in-frame ones, with some missing. The sample lists 89,000 or so clones; under 95% were seen once. The material was CD4+ or CD8+ T cells sorted from blood, obtained in a trial of the OX40 agonist ivuxolimab. Receptor source: an adult with an advanced solid tumor such as melanoma, head and neck, liver or kidney cancer.

J is TRBJ1-2 and V is TRBV29-1; 7 nucleotides agree with TRBD1. The CDR3 covers 11 residues. Trimming at V came to 7 bases and at J to 1 base, leaving 0 bases not matched to a gene. The germline CDR1 and CDR2 sequences are SQVTM and ANQGSEA. CDR3 nucleotides: TGCAGCGGGGACAGTAACTATGGCTACACCTTC. Residues: CSGDSNYGYTF.

The chain links TRBV28 to TRBJ1-5; no firm D call. Per germline, CDR1 MDHEN and CDR2 SYDVKM. CDR3 size: 15 residues. With 3 bases removed from V and 3 bases from J, the gap between germline ends came to 12 bases. CDR3 DNA sequence: TGTGCCAGCAGTTTCGGTCAGGCCCCCAATCAGCCCCAGCATTTT. Encoded protein: CASSFGQAPNQPQHF.

V is TRBV9 and J is TRBJ2-1, with a tentative D call TRBD2 (7 bases). Trimming removed 0 bases at V and 8 bases at J, with 12 bases between. The CDR3 spans 14 residues. Per germline, CDR1 SGDLS and CDR2 YYNGEE. As DNA, the CDR3 is TGTGCCAGCAGCGTAGAGGGGGAGGGCTATGAGCAGTTCTTC. This encodes CASSVEGEGYEQFF.

The rearrangement joins TRBV13 to TRBJ1-1; unclear D gene. V lost 5 bases and J 0 bases, leaving 16 bases between the germline ends. The CDR3 length is 16 residues. Germline CDR1 and CDR2: PRHDT and FYEKMQ (reference sequence). CDR3 in amino acids: CASSPKYRVLNTEAFF. The CDR3 DNA reads as TGTGCCAGCAGCCCGAAGTACCGGGTCCTGAACACTGAAGCTTTCTTT.

This clone was detected only once. The V and J genes are TRBV30 and TRBJ2-3; D uncertain. V lost 2 bases, J lost 4 bases, and 13 bases lay in between. CDR1 and CDR2 (germline): GTSNPN, SVGIG (reference sequence). CDR3 length: 14 amino acids. The CDR3 DNA is TGTGCCTGGAGTCCTCCAAGTTTCCCAGATACGCAGTATTTT. Encoded protein: CAWSPPSFPDTQYF. Drawing the rest from reference TRBV30 and TRBJ2-3, the complete variable domain is SQTIHQWPATLVQPVGSPLSLECTVEGTSNPNLYWYRQAAGRGLQLLFYSVGIGQISSEVPQNLSASRPQDRQFILSSKKLLLSDSGFYLCAWSPPSFPDTQYFGPGTRLTVL.

This clone was detected once. The chain uses TRBV10-3 and TRBJ2-3; 9 positions agree with TRBD1. The J segment lost 3 bases and the V segment lost 9 bases, leaving 4 bases of the junction unmatched. Germline CDR1 ENHRY, CDR2 SYGVKD. The CDR3 runs to 13 residues. This CDR3 is CAIKGQGTDTQYF. The CDR3 DNA sequence: TGTGCCATTAAGGGACAGGGAACAGATACGCAGTATTTT.

The chain carries TRBV7-9 and TRBJ2-6; D is ambiguous. V was shortened by 2 bases and J by 0 bases, with 8 bases between the two germline ends. CDR1 is SEHNR and CDR2 is FQNEAQ in the germline V gene (reference sequence). The CDR3 length is 16 residues. This CDR3 reads CASSLPSISGANVLTF. The CDR3 coding sequence is TGTGCCAGCAGCTTACCTAGTATCTCTGGGGCCAACGTCCTGACTTTC.

CDR3 residues: CASSHPGLGATGVSYQETQYF. The CDR3 nucleotides are TGTGCCAGCAGCCATCCGGGACTAGGAGCCACGGGTGTGTCTTACCAAGAGACCCAGTACTTC. The V call is TRBV4-2, the J call TRBJ2-5, with TRBD2 identical over 8 bases. Trimming took 3 bases from V and 0 from J; bases not matched to a gene: 21. The CDR3 loop spans 21 amino acids. Germline-derived CDR1 and CDR2 are LGHNA and YNFKEQ.

The V call is TRBV15, the J call TRBJ2-3; 8 bases map to TRBD2. The CDR3 has 16 residues. The V gene end was trimmed by 2 bases and the J gene end by 4 bases; junction bases not matched to a gene: 8. The germline gives CDR1 LNHNV, CDR2 YYDKDF (reference sequence). DNA of the CDR3: TGTGCCACCAGCAGAACGGGACTAGATCGCCCAGATACGCAGTATTTT. Protein: CATSRTGLDRPDTQYF. Supplemented by reference TRBV15 and TRBJ2-3, the full variable domain reads DAMVIQNPRYQVTQFGKPVTLSCSQTLNHNVMYWYQQKSSQAPKLLFHYYDKDFNNEADTPDNFQSRRPNTSFCFLDIRSPGLGDTAMYLCATSRTGLDRPDTQYFGPGTRLTVL.

The chain employs TRBV6-1 and TRBJ2-7, with D possibly TRBD2 on 7 matching bases. CDR1 MNHNS and CDR2 SASEGT come from the germline V gene. Trimming removed 7 bases from V and 6 bases from J, with 10 bases in between. The CDR3 sequence is 11 residues long. CDR3 in DNA: TGTGCCAGCACCCGGGGGGCCGAGCAGTACTTC. Residues: CASTRGAEQYF.

V is TRBV4-3 and J is TRBJ2-4, with no clear D. Germline CDR1 LGHNA, CDR2 YSLEER. CDR3 size: 16 residues. Trimming took off 0 bases at V and 3 bases at J, with 12 bases between the two ends. CDR3 DNA sequence: TGCGCCAGCAGCCAAGATTTAGAAGGTCGCAAAAACATTCAGTACTTC. Protein sequence: CASSQDLEGRKNIQYF.

The chain combines TRBV7-8 with TRBJ2-4; 10 bases line up with TRBD1. The V segment lost 1 base and the J segment 7 bases; nucleotides outside the gene matches: 7. CDR3 length: 16 residues. The germline V gene encodes CDR1 SGHVS and CDR2 FQNEAQ. As DNA, the CDR3 is TGTGCCAGCAGCTTAGTACCCGGGACAGGGGATAACATTCAGTACTTC. It is translated as CASSLVPGTGDNIQYF.

The V call is TRBV30, the J call TRBJ1-5; 8 bases fit TRBD1. The CDR3 spans 13 residues. V trimming: 5 bases; J trimming: 13 bases; junction bases outside the gene matches: 13. Germline CDR1 GTSNPN, CDR2 SVGIG (reference sequence). CDR3 protein: CAWAGTGGRWQHF. The CDR3 coding sequence is TGTGCCTGGGCCGGGACAGGAGGTCGTTGGCAGCATTTT.

V is TRBV19 and J is TRBJ1-5; no clear D. The CDR3 is made up of 9 amino acids. V was pared by 11 bases and J by 6 bases, with 5 bases between. Germline assignment: CDR1 LNHDA and CDR2 SQIVND (reference sequence). As DNA, the CDR3 is TGTGCCGTGGGTCAGCCCCAGCATTTT. Encoded protein: CAVGQPQHF.

V and J are TRBV5-4 and TRBJ2-1; D not resolved. The CDR3 contains 14 residues. Trimming shortened V by 5 bases and J by 8 bases, and 17 bases separated the two germline ends. The V gene's germline CDR1 is SGHNT and CDR2 YYREEE (reference sequence). The CDR3 DNA reads TGTGCCAGCAGACCGAGTCCGGGCAGCGATGAGCAGTTCTTC. Protein: CASRPSPGSDEQFF.

As for this clone: An end of the junction differs from the germline gene, which may be a read error. V and J are TRBV7-7 and TRBJ2-3; D is unresolved. The germline V gene has CDR1 SSHAT and CDR2 FNYEAQ (reference sequence). The CDR3 is made up of 15 amino acids. The CDR3: CASSLEIGHSDTQYF. The CDR3 bases are TGTGCTAGCAGCTTAGAGATTGGGCATTCAGATACGCAGTATTTT. The whole variable domain, filled in from reference TRBV7-7 and TRBJ2-3, reads GAGVSQSPRYKVTKRGQDVTLRCDPISSHATLYWYQQALGQGPEFLTYFNYEAQPDKSGLPSDRFSAERPEGSISTLTIQRTEQRDSAMYRCASSLEIGHSDTQYFGPGTRLTVL.

This CDR3 reads CASSSGQESETKTFF. The CDR3 nucleotides are TGTGCCAGCAGTTCCGGACAGGAGTCGGAAACGAAAACTTTCTTT. The chain carries TRBV28 and TRBJ1-1, with 7 positions matching TRBD1. The germline V gene encodes CDR1 MDHEN and CDR2 SYDVKM. The CDR3 sequence is 15 residues long. The V and J ends lost 4 bases and 12 bases, in that order; junction bases with no gene match: 17.

The genes are TRBV9 and TRBJ2-1; 10 bases line up with TRBD2. CDR1 and CDR2 from the germline V gene are SGDLS and YYNGEE. CDR3 length: 15 amino acids. Trimming took 0 bases from V and 5 from J; bases not matched to a gene: 2. CDR3 in DNA: TGTGCCAGCAGCGTAGACGGACTAGCGGACAATGAGCAGTTCTTC. It specifies CASSVDGLADNEQFF.

V and J are TRBV9 and TRBJ2-1, with D hard to call. Germline lookup yields CDR1 SGDLS and CDR2 YYNGEE. The CDR3 totals 13 residues. The germline V and J ends were trimmed by 2 bases and 2 bases, with 5 bases remaining between them. The CDR3 DNA reads as TGTGCCAGCAGCGTCGAGGCCTACAATGAGCAGTTCTTC. Its translation: CASSVEAYNEQFF.

The V gene is TRBV6-5, the J gene TRBJ2-1; 9 nucleotides match TRBD2. The V gene end was trimmed by 4 bases and the J gene end by 5 bases; junction bases not matched to a gene: 9. CDR1 and CDR2 from the germline V gene are MNHEY and SVGAGI. CDR3 length: 16 amino acids. The CDR3 sequence: CASSFHASGEDNEQFF. Written as DNA, the CDR3 is TGTGCCAGCAGTTTCCACGCTAGCGGGGAGGACAATGAGCAGTTCTTC.

This chain connects TRBV28 to TRBJ2-7, with D possibly being TRBD1 (6 bases). The CDR3 spans 13 residues. V lost 2 bases and J 3 bases, leaving 8 bases between the germline ends. Germline V gene sequence: CDR1 MDHEN, CDR2 SYDVKM. In nucleotides, the CDR3 is TGTGCCAGCAGTTTAACGACAGGCTACGAGCAGTACTTC. Translating it yields CASSLTTGYEQYF.